The present T cell receptor beta chain was sequenced within a study of blood T cell repertoires in COVID-19. Turning to the study itself: COVID-19 samples from acute and convalescent phases originated in the United States, Italy and Spain. PBMCs, B-cell-depleted T cells, or T cells were the source of the cDNA or gDNA that made up the material.

Using immunoSEQ multiplex PCR, the repertoire was profiled, and TCRdb retains in-frame clones only, with some absent. This table holds 250,000 to 300,000 clones, roughly 83% found once. V trimming: 4 bases; J trimming: 4 bases; junction bases outside the gene matches: 6. This CDR3 has 15 residues. Germline V lookup: CDR1 SGHRS, CDR2 YFSETQ. The sample consisted of peripheral blood. The rearrangement links TRBV5-1 to TRBJ2-2; 8 bases fit TRBD2. This TCR was recovered from a man between 60 and 70 years old who had recovered from COVID-19. CDR3 residues: CASSERELFTGELFF. The CDR3 nucleotides are TGCGCCAGCAGCGAGCGGGAGCTTTTCACCGGGGAGCTGTTTTTT.